The T cell receptor (beta chain) under discussion was sequenced for a study of blood T cells in healthy people across ages. General observations from the study: In older individuals, TCR beta diversity per million T cells was lower, falling roughly linearly with age.

This clonotype was detected only a few times. Antigen specificity is unknown. Deletions cut 0 bases from V and 6 bases from J, with 11 bases between. Per germline, CDR1 SGDLS and CDR2 YYNGEE. This CDR3 spans 14 amino acids. A J-beta primer mix and a sample-barcoded 5' primer were used in a second PCR of roughly 7 to 12 cycles. TCRdb independently ran MiXCR on the 5' RACE reads; one entry per CDR3 protein. The sample has over 500,000 distinct CDR3 sequences, about 29% seen once. These data were also filed under a second study, of T cells of mothers and their children. As reported in that work: The study recruited a few healthy Caucasian mothers and their six children as donors. Not a single persistent microchimeric T cell clone was detected.

This sequence originates from a boy younger than 10 in good health. Sequenced input: blood. This chain joins TRBV9 and TRBJ2-3, with D perhaps assigned TRBD1 or TRBD2 (5 bases each). CDR3 amino acids: CASSVGQGRDTQYF. DNA of the CDR3: TGTGCCAGCAGCGTAGGTCAGGGACGCGATACGCAGTATTTT. The full variable domain, rest sourced from reference TRBV9 and TRBJ2-3, is DSGVTQTPKHLITATGQRVTLRCSPRSGDLSVYWYQQSLDQGLQFLIQYYNGEERAKGNILERFSAQQFPDLHSELNLSSLELGDSALYFCASSVGQGRDTQYFGPGTRLTVL.